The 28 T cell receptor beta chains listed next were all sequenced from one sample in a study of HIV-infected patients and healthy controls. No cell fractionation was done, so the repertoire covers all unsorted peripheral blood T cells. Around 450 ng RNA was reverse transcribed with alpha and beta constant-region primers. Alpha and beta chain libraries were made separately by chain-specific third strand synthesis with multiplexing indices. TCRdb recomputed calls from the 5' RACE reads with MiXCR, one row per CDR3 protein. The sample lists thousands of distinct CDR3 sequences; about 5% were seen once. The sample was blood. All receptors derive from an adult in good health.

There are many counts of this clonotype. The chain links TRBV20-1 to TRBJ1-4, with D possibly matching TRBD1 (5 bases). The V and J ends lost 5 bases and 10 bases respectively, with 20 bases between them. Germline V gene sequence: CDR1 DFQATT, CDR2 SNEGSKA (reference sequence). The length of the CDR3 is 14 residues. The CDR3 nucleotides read TGCAGTGCTCCTCAACCTATGACAGAAAGAAAACTGTTTTTT. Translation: CSAPQPMTERKLFF.

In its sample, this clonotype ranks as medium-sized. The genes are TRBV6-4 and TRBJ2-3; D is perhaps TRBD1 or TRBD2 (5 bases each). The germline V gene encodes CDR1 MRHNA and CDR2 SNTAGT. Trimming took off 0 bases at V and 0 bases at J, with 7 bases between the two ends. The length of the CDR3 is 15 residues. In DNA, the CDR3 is TGTGCCAGCAGTGACTCCGGGGCCAGCACAGATACGCAGTATTTT. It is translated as CASSDSGASTDTQYF.

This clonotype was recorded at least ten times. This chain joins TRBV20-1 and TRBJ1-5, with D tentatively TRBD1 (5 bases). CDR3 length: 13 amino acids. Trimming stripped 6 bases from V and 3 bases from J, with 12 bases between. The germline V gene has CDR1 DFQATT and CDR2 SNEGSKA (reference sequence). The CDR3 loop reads CSAVRGVNQPQHF. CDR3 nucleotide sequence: TGCAGTGCCGTCAGAGGGGTCAATCAGCCCCAGCATTTT.

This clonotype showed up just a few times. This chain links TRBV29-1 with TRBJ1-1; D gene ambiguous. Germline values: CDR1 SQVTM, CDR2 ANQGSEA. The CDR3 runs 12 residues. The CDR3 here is CSSSRSNTEAFF. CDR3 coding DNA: TGCAGTTCTAGCAGGTCGAACACTGAAGCTTTCTTT.

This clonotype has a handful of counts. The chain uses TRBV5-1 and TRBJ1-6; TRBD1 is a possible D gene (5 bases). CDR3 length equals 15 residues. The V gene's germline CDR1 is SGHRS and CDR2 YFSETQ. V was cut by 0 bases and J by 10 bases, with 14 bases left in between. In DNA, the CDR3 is TGCGCCAGCAGCTTGGTTTTGAGGGACGGCTCACCCCTCCACTTT. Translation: CASSLVLRDGSPLHF. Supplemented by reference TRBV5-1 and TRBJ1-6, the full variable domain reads KAGVTQTPRYLIKTRGQQVTLSCSPISGHRSVSWYQQTPGQGLQFLFEYFSETQRNKGNFPGRFSGRQFSNSRSEMNVSTLELGDSALYLCASSLVLRDGSPLHFGNGTRLTVT.

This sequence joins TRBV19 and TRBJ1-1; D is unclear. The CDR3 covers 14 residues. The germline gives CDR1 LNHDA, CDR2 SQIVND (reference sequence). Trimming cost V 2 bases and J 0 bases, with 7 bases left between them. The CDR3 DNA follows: TGTGCCAGTAGTATATCCCCAGTGAACACTGAAGCTTTCTTT. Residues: CASSISPVNTEAFF.

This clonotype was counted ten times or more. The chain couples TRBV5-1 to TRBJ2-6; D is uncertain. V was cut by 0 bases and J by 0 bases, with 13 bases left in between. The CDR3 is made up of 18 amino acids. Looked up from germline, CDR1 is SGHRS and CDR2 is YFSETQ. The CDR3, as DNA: TGCGCCAGCAGCTTGGTGTTAGGACCGGGCTCTGGGGCCAACGTCCTGACTTTC. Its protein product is CASSLVLGPGSGANVLTF.

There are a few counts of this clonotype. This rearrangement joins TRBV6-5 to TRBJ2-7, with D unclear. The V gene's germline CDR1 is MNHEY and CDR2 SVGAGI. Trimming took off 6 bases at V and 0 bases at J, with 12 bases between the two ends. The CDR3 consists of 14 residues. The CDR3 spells CASRAARPSYEQYF. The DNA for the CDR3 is TGTGCCAGCAGGGCAGCCCGACCCTCCTACGAGCAGTACTTC.

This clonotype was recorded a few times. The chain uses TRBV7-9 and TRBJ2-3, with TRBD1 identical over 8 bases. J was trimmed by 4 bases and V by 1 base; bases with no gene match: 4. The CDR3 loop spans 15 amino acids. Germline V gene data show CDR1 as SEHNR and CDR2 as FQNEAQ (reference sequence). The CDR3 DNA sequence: TGTGCCAGCAGCTTAGGTTTACAGGGGGCAGATACGCAGTATTTT. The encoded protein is CASSLGLQGADTQYF. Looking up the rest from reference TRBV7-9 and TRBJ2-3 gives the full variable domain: DTGVSQNPRHKITKRGQNVTFRCDPISEHNRLYWYRQTLGQGPEFLTYFQNEAQLEKSRLLSDRFSAERPKGSFSTLEIQRTEQGDSAMYLCASSLGLQGADTQYFGPGTRLTVL.

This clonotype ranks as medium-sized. The CDR3 nucleotides are TGCAGCGCGACCGGGACAGAGTTTGAAAAACTGTTTTTT. Residues: CSATGTEFEKLFF. The gene calls are TRBV29-1 and TRBJ1-4, with 7 bases lining up with TRBD1. The CDR3 contains 13 residues. The germline CDR1 and CDR2 sequences are SQVTM and ANQGSEA. V was clipped by 7 bases and J by 7 bases; unmatched bases: 9.

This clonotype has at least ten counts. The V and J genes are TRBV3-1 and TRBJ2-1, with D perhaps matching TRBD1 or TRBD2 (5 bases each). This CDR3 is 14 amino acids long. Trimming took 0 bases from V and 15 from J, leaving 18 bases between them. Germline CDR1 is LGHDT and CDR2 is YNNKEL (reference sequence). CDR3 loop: CASSQETPRDQRFF. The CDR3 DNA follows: TGTGCCAGCAGCCAAGAAACGCCCCGGGACCAAAGGTTCTTC.

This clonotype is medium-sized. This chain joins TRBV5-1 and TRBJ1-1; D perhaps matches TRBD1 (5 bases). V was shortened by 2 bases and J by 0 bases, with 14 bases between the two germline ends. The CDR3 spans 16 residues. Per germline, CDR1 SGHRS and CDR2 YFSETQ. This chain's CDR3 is CASSLTRETLNTEAFF. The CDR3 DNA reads TGCGCCAGCAGCTTAACCAGGGAAACCTTGAACACTGAAGCTTTCTTT.

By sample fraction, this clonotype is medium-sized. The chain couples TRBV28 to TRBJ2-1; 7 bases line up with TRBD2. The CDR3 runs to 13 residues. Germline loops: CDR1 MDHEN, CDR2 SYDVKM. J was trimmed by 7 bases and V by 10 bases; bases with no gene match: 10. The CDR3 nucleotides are TGTGCCACCATAGGGAGGGTCTATAATGAGCAGTTCTTC. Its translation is CATIGRVYNEQFF.

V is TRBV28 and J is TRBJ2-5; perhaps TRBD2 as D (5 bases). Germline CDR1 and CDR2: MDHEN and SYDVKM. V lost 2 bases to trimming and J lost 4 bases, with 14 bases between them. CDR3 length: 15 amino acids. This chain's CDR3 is CASSLEWLARETQYF. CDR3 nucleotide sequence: TGTGCCAGCAGTTTAGAGTGGCTAGCTAGAGAGACCCAGTACTTC. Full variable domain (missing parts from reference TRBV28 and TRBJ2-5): DVKVTQSSRYLVKRTGEKVFLECVQDMDHENMFWYRQDPGLGLRLIYFSYDVKMKEKGDIPEGYSVSREKKERFSLILESASTNQTSMYLCASSLEWLARETQYFGPGTRLLVL.

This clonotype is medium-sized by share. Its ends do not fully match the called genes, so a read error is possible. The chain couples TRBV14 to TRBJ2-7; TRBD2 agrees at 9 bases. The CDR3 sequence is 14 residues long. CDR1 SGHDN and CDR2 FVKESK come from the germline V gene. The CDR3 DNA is TGTGCCAGCAGCCAAGATCGGATAGCGGGGACTAGCACCTTC. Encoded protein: CASSQDRIAGTSTF.

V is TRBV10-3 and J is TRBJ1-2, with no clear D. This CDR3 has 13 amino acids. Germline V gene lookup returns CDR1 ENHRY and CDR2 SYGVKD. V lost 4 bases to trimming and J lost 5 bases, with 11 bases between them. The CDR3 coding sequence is TGTGCCATCAGTGTCGGCACGGGATATGGCTACACCTTC. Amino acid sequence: CAISVGTGYGYTF.

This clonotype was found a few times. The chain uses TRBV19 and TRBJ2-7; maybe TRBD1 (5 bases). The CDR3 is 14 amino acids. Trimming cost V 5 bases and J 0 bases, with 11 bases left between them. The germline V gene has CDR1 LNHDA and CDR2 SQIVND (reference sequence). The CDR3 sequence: CASSPTASSYEQYF. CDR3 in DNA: TGTGCCAGTAGTCCGACAGCCAGCTCCTACGAGCAGTACTTC.

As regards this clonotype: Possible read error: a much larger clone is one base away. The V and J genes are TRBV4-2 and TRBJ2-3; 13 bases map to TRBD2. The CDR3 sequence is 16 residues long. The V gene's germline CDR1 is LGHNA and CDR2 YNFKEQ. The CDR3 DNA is TGTGCCAGCAGCCCTAGACTAGCGGGGGGAACAGGTACGCAGTATTTT. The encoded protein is CASSPRLAGGTGTQYF.

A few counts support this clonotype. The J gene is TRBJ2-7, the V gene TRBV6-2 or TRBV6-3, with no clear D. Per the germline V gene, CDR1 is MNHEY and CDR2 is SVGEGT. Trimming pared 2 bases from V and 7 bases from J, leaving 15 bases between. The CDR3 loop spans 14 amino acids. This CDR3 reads CASSYPRLGREQYF. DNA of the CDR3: TGTGCCAGCAGTTACCCCCGACTGGGTCGGGAGCAGTACTTC.

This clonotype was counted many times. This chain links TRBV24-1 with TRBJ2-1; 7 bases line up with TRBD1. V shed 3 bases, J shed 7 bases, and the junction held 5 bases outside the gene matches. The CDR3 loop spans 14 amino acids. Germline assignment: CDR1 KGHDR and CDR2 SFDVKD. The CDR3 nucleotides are TGTGCCACCAGTGATCCAGGGGGACGGAATGAGCAGTTCTTC. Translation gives CATSDPGGRNEQFF.

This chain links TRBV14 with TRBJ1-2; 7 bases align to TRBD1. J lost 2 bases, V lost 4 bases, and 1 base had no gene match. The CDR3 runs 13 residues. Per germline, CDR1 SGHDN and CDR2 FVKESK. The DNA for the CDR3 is TGTGCCAGCAGCCCGGGACAGAACTATGGCTACACCTTC. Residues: CASSPGQNYGYTF.

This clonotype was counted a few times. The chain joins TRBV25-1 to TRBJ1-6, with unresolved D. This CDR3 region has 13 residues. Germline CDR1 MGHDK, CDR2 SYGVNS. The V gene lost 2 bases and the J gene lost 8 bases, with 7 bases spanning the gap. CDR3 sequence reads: CASSETKDSPLHF. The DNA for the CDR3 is TGTGCCAGCAGTGAAACCAAAGATTCACCCCTCCACTTT. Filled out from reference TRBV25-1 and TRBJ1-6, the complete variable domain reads EADIYQTPRYLVIGTGKKITLECSQTMGHDKMYWYQQDPGMELHLIHYSYGVNSTEKGDLSSESTVSRIRTEHFPLTLESARPSHTSQYLCASSETKDSPLHFGNGTRLTVT.

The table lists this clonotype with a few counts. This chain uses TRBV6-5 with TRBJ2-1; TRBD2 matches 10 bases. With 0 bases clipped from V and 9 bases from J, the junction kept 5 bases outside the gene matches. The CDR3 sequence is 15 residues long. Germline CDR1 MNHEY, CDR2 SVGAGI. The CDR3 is CASSYSPSGSTEQFF. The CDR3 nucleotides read TGTGCCAGCAGTTACTCGCCTAGCGGGAGTACTGAGCAGTTCTTC.

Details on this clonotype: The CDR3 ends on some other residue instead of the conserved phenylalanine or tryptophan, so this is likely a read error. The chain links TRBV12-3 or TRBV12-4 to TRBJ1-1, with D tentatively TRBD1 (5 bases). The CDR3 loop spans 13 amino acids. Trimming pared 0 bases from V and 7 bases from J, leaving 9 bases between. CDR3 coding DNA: TGTGCCAGCAGTTTAGCAGGGGCGGATGAAGCTTTCTCT. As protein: CASSLAGADEAFS.

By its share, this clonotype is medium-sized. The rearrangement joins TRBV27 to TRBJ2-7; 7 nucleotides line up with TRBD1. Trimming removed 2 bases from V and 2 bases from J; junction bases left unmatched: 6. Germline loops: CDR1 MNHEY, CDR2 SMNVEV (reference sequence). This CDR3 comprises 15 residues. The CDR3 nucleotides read TGTGCCAGCAGTTTAATTGGGACAGAACCCTACGAGCAGTACTTC. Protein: CASSLIGTEPYEQYF.

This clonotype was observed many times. CDR3 bases: TGTGCCAGCAGCTTGTTCCGGGACAGGCGAGGGTCGAACTATGGCTACACCTTC. Encoded protein: CASSLFRDRRGSNYGYTF. The V and J genes are TRBV5-6 and TRBJ1-2; 8 bases agree with TRBD1. The germline V gene encodes CDR1 SGHDT and CDR2 YYEEEE. V lost 1 base and J lost 2; bases outside the gene matches: 13. This CDR3 comprises 18 residues.

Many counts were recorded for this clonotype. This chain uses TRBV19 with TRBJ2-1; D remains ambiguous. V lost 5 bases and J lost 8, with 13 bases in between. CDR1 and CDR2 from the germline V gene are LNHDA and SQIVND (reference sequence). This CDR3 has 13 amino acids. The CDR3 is CASSDLRHYEQFF. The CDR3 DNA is TGTGCCAGTAGTGACCTTCGACACTATGAGCAGTTCTTC.

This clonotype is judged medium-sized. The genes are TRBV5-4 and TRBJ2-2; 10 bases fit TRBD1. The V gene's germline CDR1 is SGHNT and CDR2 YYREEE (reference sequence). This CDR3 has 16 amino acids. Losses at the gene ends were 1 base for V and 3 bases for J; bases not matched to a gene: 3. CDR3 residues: CASSLPGTGDTGELFF. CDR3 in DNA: TGTGCCAGCAGCTTGCCAGGGACAGGGGACACCGGGGAGCTGTTTTTT. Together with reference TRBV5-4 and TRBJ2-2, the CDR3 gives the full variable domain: ETGVTQSPTHLIKTRGQQVTLRCSSQSGHNTVSWYQQALGQGPQFIFQYYREEENGRGNFPPRFSGLQFPNYSSELNVNALELDDSALYLCASSLPGTGDTGELFFGEGSRLTVL.